Included here is one TCR beta chain sequence, with context. The treatment denotes: around 19 received Ad26.COV2.S at low or high dose, single or two shots; roughly five received placebo; per-sample allocation not given. Collection of the samples took place on day 63 after the first injection of vaccine or placebo. The data were obtained in a study of Ad26.COV2.S vaccination and SARS-CoV-2 variants. This table comes from immunoSEQ multiplex PCR, and its TCRdb copy is limited to in-frame clones, with some not included. The sample includes around 450,000 clones, roughly 87% of them seen just once. This CDR3 is built from 19 residues. Germline CDR1 and CDR2: LNHNV and YYDKDF (reference sequence). V lost 1 base to trimming and J lost 1 base; unmatched junction nucleotides: 12.

This receptor was obtained from a person aged 18 to 59 who received the Ad26.COV2.S COVID-19 vaccine or a placebo. This chain links TRBV15 with TRBJ2-7; 11 nucleotides agree with TRBD2. The sequences come from peripheral blood, collected in a trial of Ad26.COV2.S vaccine versus placebo. In DNA form, the CDR3 reads TGTGCCACCAGCAGAGGGAGGGCTAGCGGGGGGTCCCGATCCTACGAGCAGTACTTC. It encodes CATSRGRASGGSRSYEQYF.